This T cell receptor (beta chain) stems from a study of blood T cell repertoires in COVID-19. Here immunoSEQ multiplex PCR was the method, and the copy in TCRdb shows in-frame clones only, minus some. This sample yields around 150,000 clones, of which 80% to 85% are seen a single time; roughly 9% belongs to the top ten. The trim removed 1 base at V and 4 bases at J, leaving 1 base unmatched. The CDR3 totals 14 residues. Per the germline V gene, CDR1 is SNHLY and CDR2 is FYNNEI. The sample consisted of peripheral blood. The chain has TRBV2 and TRBJ1-1; 9 nucleotides agree with TRBD1. The sequence was collected from a woman of 80 years or more with active or convalescent COVID-19. The CDR3 sequence: CASSEDRGPTEAFF. The CDR3 DNA reads as TGTGCCAGCAGTGAAGACAGGGGGCCCACTGAAGCTTTCTTT.